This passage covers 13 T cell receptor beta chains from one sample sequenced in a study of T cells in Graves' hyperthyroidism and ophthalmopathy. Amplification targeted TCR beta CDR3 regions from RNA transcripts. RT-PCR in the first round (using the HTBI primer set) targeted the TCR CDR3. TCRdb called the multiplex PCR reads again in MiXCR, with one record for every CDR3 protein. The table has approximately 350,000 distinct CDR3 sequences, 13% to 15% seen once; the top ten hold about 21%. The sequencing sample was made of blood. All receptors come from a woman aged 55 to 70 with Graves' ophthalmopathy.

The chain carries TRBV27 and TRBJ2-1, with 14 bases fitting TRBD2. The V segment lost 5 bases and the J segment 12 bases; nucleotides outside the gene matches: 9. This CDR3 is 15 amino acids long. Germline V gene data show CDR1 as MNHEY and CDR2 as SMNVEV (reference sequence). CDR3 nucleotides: TGTGCCAGCAGTGCCGGGACTAGCGGGAGTCGTTGGCAGTTCTTC. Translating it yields CASSAGTSGSRWQFF.

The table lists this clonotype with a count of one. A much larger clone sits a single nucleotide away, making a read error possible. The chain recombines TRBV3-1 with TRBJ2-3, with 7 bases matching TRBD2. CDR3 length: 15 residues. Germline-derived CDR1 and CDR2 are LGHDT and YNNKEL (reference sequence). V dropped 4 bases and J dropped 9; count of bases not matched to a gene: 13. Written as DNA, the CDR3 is TGTGCCAGCAGCCTTAGCGGGCGGGCAATGTCGACGCAGTATTTT. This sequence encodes CASSLSGRAMSTQYF.

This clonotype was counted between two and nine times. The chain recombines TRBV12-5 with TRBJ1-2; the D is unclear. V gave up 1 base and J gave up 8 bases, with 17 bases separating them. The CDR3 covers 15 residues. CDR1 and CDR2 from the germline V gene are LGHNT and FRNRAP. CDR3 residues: CASGLGPGNSGGYTF. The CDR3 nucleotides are TGTGCTAGTGGTTTGGGCCCCGGAAATTCGGGGGGCTACACCTTC. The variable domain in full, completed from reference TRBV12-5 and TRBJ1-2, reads DARVTQTPRHKVTEMGQEVTMRCQPILGHNTVFWYRQTMMQGLELLAYFRNRAPLDDSGMPKDRFSAEMPDATLATLKIQPSEPRDSAVYFCASGLGPGNSGGYTFGSGTRLTVV.

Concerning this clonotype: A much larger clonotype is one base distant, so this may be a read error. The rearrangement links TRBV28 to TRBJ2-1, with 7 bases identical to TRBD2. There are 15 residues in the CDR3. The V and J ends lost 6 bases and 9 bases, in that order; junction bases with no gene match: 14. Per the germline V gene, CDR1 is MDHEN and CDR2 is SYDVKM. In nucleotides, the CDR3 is TGTGCCAGCAGACCCTCGGGACTAACGGTTGTTGAGCAGTTCTTC. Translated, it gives CASRPSGLTVVEQFF.

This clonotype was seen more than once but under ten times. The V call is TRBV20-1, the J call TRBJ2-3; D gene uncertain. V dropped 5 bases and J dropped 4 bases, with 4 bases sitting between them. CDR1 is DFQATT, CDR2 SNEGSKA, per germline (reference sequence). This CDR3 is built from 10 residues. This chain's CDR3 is CSACSDTQYF. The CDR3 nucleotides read TGCAGTGCTTGTTCAGATACGCAGTATTTT.

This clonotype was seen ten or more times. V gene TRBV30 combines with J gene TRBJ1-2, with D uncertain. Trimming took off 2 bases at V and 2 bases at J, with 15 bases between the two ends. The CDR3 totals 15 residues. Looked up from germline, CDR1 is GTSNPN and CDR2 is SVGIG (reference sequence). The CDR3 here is CAWSPFVGSNYGYTF. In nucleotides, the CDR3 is TGTGCCTGGAGTCCATTTGTCGGGAGCAACTATGGCTACACCTTC. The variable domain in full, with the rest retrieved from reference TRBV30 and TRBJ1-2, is SQTIHQWPATLVQPVGSPLSLECTVEGTSNPNLYWYRQAAGRGLQLLFYSVGIGQISSEVPQNLSASRPQDRQFILSSKKLLLSDSGFYLCAWSPFVGSNYGYTFGSGTRLTVV.

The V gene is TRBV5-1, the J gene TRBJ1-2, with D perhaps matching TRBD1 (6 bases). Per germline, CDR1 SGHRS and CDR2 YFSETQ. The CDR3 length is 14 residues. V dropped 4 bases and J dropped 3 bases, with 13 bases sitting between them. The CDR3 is CASSLGGADYGYTF. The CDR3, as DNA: TGCGCCAGCAGCCTCGGGGGCGCGGACTATGGCTACACCTTC.

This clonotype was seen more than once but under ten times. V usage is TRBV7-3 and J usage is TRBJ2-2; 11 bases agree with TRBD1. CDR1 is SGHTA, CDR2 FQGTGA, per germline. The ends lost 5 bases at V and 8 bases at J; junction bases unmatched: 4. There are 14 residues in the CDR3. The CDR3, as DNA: TGTGCCAGCAGCGGGACAGGGGGATCAGGGGAGCTGTTTTTT. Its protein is CASSGTGGSGELFF.

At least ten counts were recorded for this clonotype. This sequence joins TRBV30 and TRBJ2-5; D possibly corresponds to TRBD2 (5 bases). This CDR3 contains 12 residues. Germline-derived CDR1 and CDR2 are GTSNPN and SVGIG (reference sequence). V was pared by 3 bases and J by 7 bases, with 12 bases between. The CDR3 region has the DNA TGTGCCTGGAGCCAATCAACTAGGACCCAGTACTTC. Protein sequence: CAWSQSTRTQYF.

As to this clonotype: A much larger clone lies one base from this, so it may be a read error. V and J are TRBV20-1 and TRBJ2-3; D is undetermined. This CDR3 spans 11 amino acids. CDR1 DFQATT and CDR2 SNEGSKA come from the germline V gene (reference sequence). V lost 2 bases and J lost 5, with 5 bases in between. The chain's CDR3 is CSARSRDTQYF. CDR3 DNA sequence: TGCAGTGCTAGAAGTAGAGATACGCAGTATTTT.

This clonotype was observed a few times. DNA for the CDR3: TGTGCCAGCAGTGAAAGCAACACTGAAGCTTTCTTT. Translated, it gives CASSESNTEAFF. The chain combines TRBV25-1 with TRBJ1-1, with D unclear. This CDR3 is built from 12 residues. Germline-derived CDR1 and CDR2 are MGHDK and SYGVNS. V lost 2 bases, J lost 2 bases, and 3 bases lay in between.

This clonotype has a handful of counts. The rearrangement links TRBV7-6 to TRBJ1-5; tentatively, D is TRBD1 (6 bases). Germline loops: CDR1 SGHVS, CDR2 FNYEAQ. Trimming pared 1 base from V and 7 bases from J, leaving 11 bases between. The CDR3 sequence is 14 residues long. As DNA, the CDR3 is TGTGCCAGCAGCTTAGAACAGGGACGGCAGCCCCAGCATTTT. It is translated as CASSLEQGRQPQHF.

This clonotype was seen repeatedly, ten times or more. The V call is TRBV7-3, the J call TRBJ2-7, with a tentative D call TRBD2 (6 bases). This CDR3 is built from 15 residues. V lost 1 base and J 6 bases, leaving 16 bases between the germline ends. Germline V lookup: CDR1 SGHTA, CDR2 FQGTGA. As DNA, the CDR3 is TGTGCCAGCAGCTTAAGGGGTAGCGGTGGCGGCGAGCAGTACTTC. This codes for CASSLRGSGGGEQYF.